The 19 T cell receptor beta chains reported below all come from one sample, sequenced in a study of shared clonotypes between healthy human individuals. TCRdb keeps only in-frame clones here, not all; method: immunoSEQ multiplex PCR. The table includes some 490,000 clones, 70% to 85% detected once. Sequencing used PBMCs. The receptors come from a woman between 35 and 50 years old in good health. Some clones in this sample may be carry-over from other donors' samples.

J is TRBJ2-7 and V is TRBV4-3; D gene uncertain. CDR3 length equals 13 residues. CDR1 LGHNA and CDR2 YSLEER come from the germline V gene. Trimming cost V 2 bases and J 0 bases, with 5 bases left between them. In nucleotides, the CDR3 is TGCGCCAGCAGCCAATCTAACTCCTACGAGCAGTACTTC. Protein sequence: CASSQSNSYEQYF.

This clone was picked up many times. The same CDR3 also results from other DNA sequences found in this sample. This chain joins TRBV9 and TRBJ2-7, with D possibly TRBD2 on 5 matching bases. The length of the CDR3 is 14 residues. V was shortened by 2 bases and J by 0 bases, with 9 bases between the two germline ends. Germline CDR1 is SGDLS and CDR2 is YYNGEE. CDR3 nucleotide sequence: TGTGCCAGCAGCGTTACGGGGAGCTCCTACGAGCAGTACTTC. It codes for CASSVTGSSYEQYF.

This CDR3 is CASSLRPSRGGDTGELFF. CDR3 coding DNA: TGTGCCAGCAGTTTACGCCCTTCTCGCGGGGGGGACACCGGGGAGCTGTTTTTT. J is TRBJ2-2 and V is TRBV27; TRBD2 aligns across 9 bases. Trimming took 2 bases from V and 3 from J; bases not matched to a gene: 10. Germline V lookup: CDR1 MNHEY, CDR2 SMNVEV (reference sequence). This CDR3 has 18 amino acids.

This clone was picked up one time. The gene calls are TRBV5-4 and TRBJ2-1; 8 bases align to TRBD1. This CDR3 contains 15 residues. Germline CDR1 reads SGHNT; CDR2 reads YYREEE (reference sequence). V dropped 4 bases and J dropped 0; count of bases not matched to a gene: 3. CDR3 sequence reads: CASSVDRASYNEQFF. The CDR3 nucleotides read TGTGCCAGCAGCGTGGACAGGGCCTCCTACAATGAGCAGTTCTTC.

A note on this clone: At the DNA level, this CDR3 is encoded by other sequences in the same sample as well. V gene TRBV5-1 combines with J gene TRBJ1-3, with 7 bases fitting TRBD1. Germline assignment: CDR1 SGHRS and CDR2 YFSETQ. The CDR3 has 15 amino acids. The V and J ends lost 4 bases and 2 bases, in that order; junction bases with no gene match: 6. The CDR3 DNA sequence: TGCGCCAGCAGCCTTGACAGGGCGGCTGGAAACACCATATATTTT. Amino acids: CASSLDRAAGNTIYF.

The genes are TRBV7-9 and TRBJ2-5; 7 bases map to TRBD2. With 2 bases clipped from V and 5 bases from J, the junction kept 2 bases outside the gene matches. CDR1 and CDR2 from the germline V gene are SEHNR and FQNEAQ (reference sequence). The CDR3 is made up of 13 amino acids. The CDR3 protein is CASSLSGDETQYF. CDR3 sequence (DNA): TGTGCCAGCAGCTTAAGCGGGGACGAGACCCAGTACTTC. Looking up the rest from reference TRBV7-9 and TRBJ2-5 gives the full variable domain: DTGVSQNPRHKITKRGQNVTFRCDPISEHNRLYWYRQTLGQGPEFLTYFQNEAQLEKSRLLSDRFSAERPKGSFSTLEIQRTEQGDSAMYLCASSLSGDETQYFGPGTRLLVL.

The gene calls are TRBV6-5 and TRBJ1-2; 10 nucleotides agree with TRBD1. The germline gives CDR1 MNHEY, CDR2 SVGAGI. The V and J ends lost 1 base and 4 bases, in that order; junction bases with no gene match: 0. The CDR3 totals 14 residues. The CDR3 sequence is CASSYWDRGYGYTF. In DNA, the CDR3 is TGTGCCAGCAGTTACTGGGACAGGGGCTATGGCTACACCTTC.

This chain connects TRBV29-1 to TRBJ2-5; D gene ambiguous. V was shortened by 5 bases and J by 0 bases, with 7 bases between the two germline ends. This CDR3 is 12 amino acids long. Germline V gene sequence: CDR1 SQVTM, CDR2 ANQGSEA. The chain's CDR3 is CSVRYNQETQYF. Written as DNA, the CDR3 is TGCAGCGTTCGGTACAACCAAGAGACCCAGTACTTC.

The genes are TRBV2 and TRBJ2-7; 12 bases line up with TRBD2. Looked up from germline, CDR1 is SNHLY and CDR2 is FYNNEI. This CDR3 has 16 amino acids. V lost 5 bases, J lost 2 bases, and 7 bases stayed unmatched. For the CDR3, the DNA is TGTGCCAGCAGTAATACCCGGACTAGCGGGACCTACGAGCAGTACTTC. Translated: CASSNTRTSGTYEQYF.

The chain carries TRBV23-1 and TRBJ2-2; D perhaps matches TRBD1 (6 bases). TRBV23-1 is placed among ORFs of uncertain function. V lost 4 bases, J lost 6 bases, and 15 bases lay in between. This CDR3 region has 15 residues. CDR3: CASSRGPLWPGELFF. The CDR3 DNA is TGCGCCAGCAGTCGGGGGCCTTTGTGGCCCGGGGAGCTGTTTTTT.

To note about this clone: At the DNA level, this CDR3 is encoded by other sequences in the same sample as well. The rearrangement uses TRBV7-2 and TRBJ2-1, with TRBD2 as a possible D gene (6 bases). Trimming shortened V by 0 bases and J by 2 bases, and 8 bases separated the two germline ends. Germline CDR1 reads SGHTA; CDR2 reads FQGNSA. The CDR3 has 15 amino acids. The chain's CDR3 is CASSLAGGPYNEQFF. The CDR3 region has the DNA TGTGCCAGCAGCTTAGCGGGAGGACCCTACAATGAGCAGTTCTTC.

The chain combines TRBV18 with TRBJ2-1; TRBD2 agrees at 7 bases. The germline gives CDR1 KGHSH, CDR2 LQKENI. J lost 0 bases, V lost 3 bases, and 2 bases had no gene match. This CDR3 has 15 amino acids. CDR3 sequence: CASSPTSSSYNEQFF. The CDR3 DNA sequence: TGTGCCAGCTCACCGACTAGCAGCTCCTACAATGAGCAGTTCTTC.

The chain links TRBV7-8 to TRBJ2-1; 8 bases align to TRBD2. V shed 2 bases, J shed 3 bases, and the junction held 6 bases outside the gene matches. This CDR3 is 16 amino acids long. CDR1 and CDR2 (germline): SGHVS, FQNEAQ. The CDR3 DNA follows: TGTGCCAGCAGCTTAAAACCCGGGGGGGACTACAATGAGCAGTTCTTC. Translation: CASSLKPGGDYNEQFF.

This rearrangement joins TRBV29-1 to TRBJ2-2; 8 bases are shared with TRBD2. The trim removed 5 bases at V and 1 base at J, leaving 3 bases unmatched. The CDR3 has 14 residues. CDR1 and CDR2 (germline): SQVTM, ANQGSEA. The CDR3 spells CSVSGSLNTGELFF. CDR3 bases: TGCAGCGTTAGCGGGAGTCTGAACACCGGGGAGCTGTTTTTT.

The CDR3 DNA sequence: TGTGCCAGCACCTTAGCCGGGGAGAATGAAAAACTGTTTTTT. This encodes CASTLAGENEKLFF. V gene TRBV28 combines with J gene TRBJ1-4; D ambiguous. The CDR3 loop spans 14 amino acids. The V and J ends lost 7 bases and 5 bases respectively, with 14 bases between them. Germline CDR1 and CDR2: MDHEN and SYDVKM.

The gene calls are TRBV30 and TRBJ1-1; D perhaps matches TRBD1 (6 bases). Germline values: CDR1 GTSNPN, CDR2 SVGIG (reference sequence). The V end lost 2 bases, the J end lost 3 bases, and 10 bases lay between the germline ends. This CDR3 has 13 amino acids. The DNA of the CDR3 is TGTGCCTGGAGTTGGGGGCGCGACACTGAAGCTTTCTTT. It is translated as CAWSWGRDTEAFF.

The chain is built from TRBV11-2 and TRBJ2-1, with 7 bases identical to TRBD2. J lost 7 bases, V lost 1 base, and 7 bases had no gene match. The CDR3 has 15 residues. Germline V gene sequence: CDR1 SGHAT, CDR2 FQNNGV. CDR3 nucleotides: TGTGCCAGCAGCTTAGGGGCGGGAGTCCGGAATGAGCAGTTCTTC. Translation: CASSLGAGVRNEQFF.

V is TRBV7-2 and J is TRBJ2-7; 7 bases are shared with TRBD2. The trim removed 0 bases at V and 7 bases at J, leaving 9 bases unmatched. CDR1 SGHTA and CDR2 FQGNSA come from the germline V gene. This CDR3 spans 15 amino acids. The CDR3 sequence: CASSLAVTSLSEQYF. The CDR3 DNA reads as TGTGCCAGCAGCTTAGCCGTGACTAGCCTCTCGGAGCAGTACTTC.

The chain links TRBV2 to TRBJ2-1; 9 bases line up with TRBD1. Germline assignment: CDR1 SNHLY and CDR2 FYNNEI. CDR3 size: 14 residues. V shed 5 bases, J shed 8 bases, and the junction held 7 bases outside the gene matches. The CDR3 coding sequence is TGTGCCAGCAGTCAACAGGGGGCTCTGGATGAGCAGTTCTTC. Translated, it gives CASSQQGALDEQFF.